The 31 T cell receptor beta chains below come from one sample, sequenced in a study of cytomegalovirus exposure and HLA in healthy donors. The PCR made use of 60 Vbeta and 13 Jbeta primers. Produced via immunoSEQ multiplex PCR; TCRdb's table is partial and in-frame only. This table holds roughly 120,000 clones, about 72% found once. The specimen was PBMCs. The receptors here all came from a man in his fifties in good health and CMV-seropositive.

The chain is built from TRBV5-4 and TRBJ1-2; D is unresolved. Germline CDR1 SGHNT, CDR2 YYREEE (reference sequence). V shed 4 bases and J shed 2 bases, with 9 bases lying between them. The CDR3 is made up of 13 amino acids. CDR3: CASSQVQNYGYTF. The CDR3 DNA reads as TGTGCCAGCAGCCAGGTCCAGAACTATGGCTACACCTTC.

This clone was seen a few times. The V gene is TRBV7-2, the J gene TRBJ2-5; 7 bases line up with TRBD1. This CDR3 region has 13 residues. Trimming removed 6 bases from V and 1 base from J; junction bases left unmatched: 2. Germline V gene lookup returns CDR1 SGHTA and CDR2 FQGNSA. The CDR3 nucleotides are TGTGCCAGCAGTACAGGGGTCCAAGAGACCCAGTACTTC. It yields the protein CASSTGVQETQYF.

The chain has TRBV2 and TRBJ2-1; 10 bases align to TRBD2. The CDR3 consists of 15 residues. Germline V gene sequence: CDR1 SNHLY, CDR2 FYNNEI. J lost 2 bases, V lost 5 bases, and 3 bases had no gene match. CDR3 region: CASSQREGPYNEQFF. Here the CDR3 DNA reads TGTGCCAGCAGTCAGCGGGAGGGACCCTACAATGAGCAGTTCTTC.

CDR3 bases: TGTGCCAGCAGCCAAAACCCCCAGGGGGAGCTAAAGAATTCACCCCTCCACTTT. This translates into CASSQNPQGELKNSPLHF. The V gene is TRBV11-2, the J gene TRBJ1-6; 7 bases agree with TRBD1. J lost 7 bases, V lost 5 bases, and 17 bases had no gene match. Per germline, CDR1 SGHAT and CDR2 FQNNGV. The CDR3 contains 18 residues.

Note on this clone: One junction end does not reproduce the germline sequence, and a read error may be involved. The chain is built from TRBV7-9 and TRBJ1-2, with D possibly TRBD1 on 6 matching bases. CDR1 is SEHNR, CDR2 FQNEAQ, per germline (reference sequence). This CDR3 is 13 amino acids long. The CDR3 region is CSSSQMGADGYTF. The CDR3 DNA follows: TGTTCCAGCAGCCAAATGGGGGCGGATGGCTACACCTTC.

There are a few counts of this clone. The chain has TRBV7-9 and TRBJ1-1, with 12 bases identical to TRBD1. V lost 2 bases and J lost 0; bases outside the gene matches: 7. This CDR3 has 18 residues. Per germline, CDR1 SEHNR and CDR2 FQNEAQ (reference sequence). CDR3 sequence (DNA): TGTGCCAGCAGCTTATTTGCGGGACAGGGGGCTATGAACACTGAAGCTTTCTTT. Amino acids: CASSLFAGQGAMNTEAFF.

This chain joins TRBV11-2 and TRBJ2-7, with a tentative D call TRBD1 (8 bases). V lost 6 bases to trimming and J lost 0 bases, with 15 bases between them. The CDR3 totals 15 residues. Germline CDR1 SGHAT, CDR2 FQNNGV. CDR3: CASRTQGGSSYEQYF. CDR3 DNA sequence: TGTGCCAGCAGGACACAGGGGGGGAGCTCCTACGAGCAGTACTTC.

The chain couples TRBV11-3 to TRBJ2-5; 12 positions match TRBD2. In germline, CDR1 is SGHNT, CDR2 YENEEA. Trimming took 5 bases from V and 5 from J; bases not matched to a gene: 9. The CDR3 covers 16 residues. This chain's CDR3 is CASSAGLAGNGETQYF. CDR3 nucleotides: TGTGCCAGCAGCGCCGGACTAGCGGGGAACGGGGAGACCCAGTACTTC.

This rearrangement joins TRBV5-1 to TRBJ2-1; 12 positions match TRBD2. Germline V gene lookup returns CDR1 SGHRS and CDR2 YFSETQ. The CDR3 consists of 15 residues. J lost 10 bases, V lost 4 bases, and 9 bases had no gene match. Here the CDR3 reads CASSVEASGRAEQFF. Here the CDR3 DNA reads TGCGCCAGCAGCGTGGAGGCTAGCGGGAGGGCCGAGCAGTTCTTC.

This clone was picked up one time. J is TRBJ1-1 and V is TRBV2; D perhaps matches TRBD1 (5 bases). The V and J ends lost 10 bases and 4 bases respectively, with 16 bases between them. The CDR3 totals 13 residues. Looked up from germline, CDR1 is SNHLY and CDR2 is FYNNEI. CDR3 DNA sequence: TGTGCCATCACCAGGGAGGAAGGCACTGAAGCTTTCTTT. Its translation is CAITREEGTEAFF.

A single count supports this clone. The rearrangement joins TRBV6-5 to TRBJ1-2; 9 bases fit TRBD1. The germline gives CDR1 MNHEY, CDR2 SVGAGI. This CDR3 has 13 residues. V shed 6 bases and J 6 bases; nucleotides not matched to a gene: 5. The CDR3 DNA is TGTGCCAGCAGGATACAGGGGGCGGATGGCTACACCTTC. Protein product: CASRIQGADGYTF.

CDR3 sequence: CASSLGGVGQPQHF. CDR3 DNA sequence: TGTGCCAGCAGCTTAGGGGGGGTCGGTCAGCCCCAGCATTTT. The chain has TRBV7-8 and TRBJ1-5; a weak D match, TRBD1 (5 bases). Germline loops: CDR1 SGHVS, CDR2 FQNEAQ. The V gene lost 1 base and the J gene lost 6 bases, with 10 bases spanning the gap. The CDR3 runs to 14 residues.

CDR3 amino acids: CASSFTRETQYF. For the CDR3, the DNA is TGTGCCAGCAGTTTTACGAGGGAGACCCAGTACTTC. The rearrangement joins TRBV28 to TRBJ2-5; no reliable D call. The CDR3 covers 12 residues. In germline, CDR1 is MDHEN, CDR2 SYDVKM. Trimming took 3 bases from V and 5 from J, leaving 7 bases between them.

The rearrangement links TRBV6-5 to TRBJ1-2, with TRBD1 as a possible D gene (6 bases). CDR3 length: 14 amino acids. Trimming stripped 7 bases from V and 7 bases from J, with 19 bases between. Per germline, CDR1 MNHEY and CDR2 SVGAGI. The CDR3 nucleotides are TGTGCCAGCACTTCAGGCGGGGGGCGGGTTGGCTACACCTTC. Translating it yields CASTSGGGRVGYTF.

J is TRBJ2-1 and V is TRBV5-1; 7 bases fit TRBD2. CDR3 length: 15 amino acids. V lost 4 bases and J lost 0; bases outside the gene matches: 4. CDR1 is SGHRS, CDR2 YFSETQ, per germline. CDR3: CASSVASGSYNEQFF. The CDR3 DNA reads TGCGCCAGCAGCGTCGCTAGCGGCTCCTACAATGAGCAGTTCTTC.

The genes are TRBV28 and TRBJ1-5; unclear D gene. Germline values: CDR1 MDHEN, CDR2 SYDVKM. V shed 7 bases and J shed 5 bases, with 12 bases lying between them. The length of the CDR3 is 13 residues. CDR3 DNA sequence: TGTGCCAGCATCCTTAGCGGGGATCAGCCCCAGCATTTT. Its translation: CASILSGDQPQHF.

J is TRBJ2-5 and V is TRBV7-6; unclear D gene. Germline lookup yields CDR1 SGHVS and CDR2 FNYEAQ. Trimming cost V 6 bases and J 5 bases, with 7 bases left between them. The CDR3 loop spans 11 amino acids. CDR3: CASSSYETQYF. Written as DNA, the CDR3 is TGTGCCAGCAGTAGTTATGAGACCCAGTACTTC.

This sequence joins TRBV7-9 and TRBJ2-7; D possibly corresponds to TRBD1 (5 bases). The CDR3 extends over 15 amino acids. Trimming shortened V by 3 bases and J by 2 bases, and 14 bases separated the two germline ends. The germline V gene encodes CDR1 SEHNR and CDR2 FQNEAQ (reference sequence). CDR3 in DNA: TGTGCCAGCAGCTTTGACAGAATCCAGACCTACGAGCAGTACTTC. Encoded protein: CASSFDRIQTYEQYF.

V and J are TRBV7-6 and TRBJ1-2; no definite D call. Germline-derived CDR1 and CDR2 are SGHVS and FNYEAQ. Trimming removed 5 bases at V and 4 bases at J, with 17 bases between. The CDR3 sequence is 15 residues long. The CDR3 bases are TGTGCCAGCAGCCCATCCCCGGAGATAGCCTATGGCTACACCTTC. Protein sequence: CASSPSPEIAYGYTF.

The chain employs TRBV6-5 and TRBJ1-2; TRBD1 matches 7 bases. This CDR3 contains 13 residues. CDR1 is MNHEY, CDR2 SVGAGI, per germline. The ends lost 4 bases at V and 4 bases at J; junction bases unmatched: 3. The CDR3: CASSSGQAYGYTF. CDR3 coding DNA: TGTGCCAGCAGTTCCGGACAGGCCTATGGCTACACCTTC.

The gene calls are TRBV5-4 and TRBJ1-2; 7 nucleotides line up with TRBD1. Germline V gives CDR1 SGHNT, CDR2 YYREEE (reference sequence). The CDR3 consists of 15 residues. With V trimmed by 2 bases and J by 6 bases, 10 bases remained unmatched. The CDR3 DNA reads TGTGCCAGCAGCTTCCCCCTGCCGACAGGGAATGGCTACACCTTC. This gives the protein CASSFPLPTGNGYTF.

This clone was recorded a few times. At the DNA level, this CDR3 is encoded by other sequences in the same sample as well. The J gene is TRBJ1-5, the V gene TRBV5-1; D perhaps matches TRBD1 (5 bases). Germline values: CDR1 SGHRS, CDR2 YFSETQ. The CDR3 runs 14 residues. Trimming stripped 0 bases from V and 2 bases from J, with 6 bases between. This CDR3 is CASSLEGGNQPQHF. For the CDR3, the DNA is TGCGCCAGCAGCTTGGAAGGGGGCAATCAGCCCCAGCATTTT.

The chain links TRBV5-1 to TRBJ2-5; 7 bases fit TRBD1. This CDR3 spans 13 amino acids. Trimming removed 2 bases from V and 3 bases from J; junction bases left unmatched: 1. Looked up from germline, CDR1 is SGHRS and CDR2 is YFSETQ. The CDR3 spells CASSLTGEETQYF. CDR3 coding DNA: TGCGCCAGCAGCTTAACAGGGGAAGAGACCCAGTACTTC. Based on the CDR3 plus reference TRBV5-1 and TRBJ2-5, the full variable domain is KAGVTQTPRYLIKTRGQQVTLSCSPISGHRSVSWYQQTPGQGLQFLFEYFSETQRNKGNFPGRFSGRQFSNSRSEMNVSTLELGDSALYLCASSLTGEETQYFGPGTRLLVL.

V and J are TRBV6-1 and TRBJ2-3; D remains unclear. The germline V gene encodes CDR1 MNHNS and CDR2 SASEGT. Trimming stripped 7 bases from V and 3 bases from J, with 8 bases between. The CDR3 runs 12 residues. Here the CDR3 reads CASTYSTDTQYF. CDR3 nucleotide sequence: TGTGCCAGCACTTACAGTACAGATACGCAGTATTTT.

The V gene is TRBV11-2, the J gene TRBJ1-1; no clear D. Trimming took off 5 bases at V and 5 bases at J, with 15 bases between the two ends. Germline V lookup: CDR1 SGHAT, CDR2 FQNNGV. This CDR3 has 14 residues. CDR3 amino acids: CASSAQVSGTEAFF. In nucleotides, the CDR3 is TGTGCCAGCAGCGCTCAAGTTTCCGGGACTGAAGCTTTCTTT.

The chain employs TRBV19 and TRBJ2-5, with 9 bases that match TRBD1. The J segment lost 2 bases and the V segment lost 6 bases, leaving 13 bases of the junction unmatched. The CDR3 is 17 residues long. Germline values: CDR1 LNHDA, CDR2 SQIVND (reference sequence). The CDR3 nucleotides are TGTGCCAGTAGGCCGCCGGGACAGGGAGGACGGCAAGAGACCCAGTACTTC. Translated, it gives CASRPPGQGGRQETQYF.

CDR3 amino acids: CATSGTGGTEAFF. The DNA of the CDR3 is TGTGCCACATCCGGGACAGGGGGTACTGAAGCTTTCTTT. The chain uses TRBV10-3 and TRBJ1-1, with TRBD1 matching over 11 bases. Germline values: CDR1 ENHRY, CDR2 SYGVKD. The CDR3 is 13 amino acids. The V segment lost 10 bases and the J segment 5 bases; nucleotides outside the gene matches: 6.

The V gene is TRBV27, the J gene TRBJ2-5, with 9 positions matching TRBD1. J was trimmed by 5 bases and V by 6 bases; bases with no gene match: 7. The CDR3 sequence is 14 residues long. Germline V gives CDR1 MNHEY, CDR2 SMNVEV (reference sequence). The CDR3 bases are TGTGCCAGCAGCCGGACAGGGGCGGGGGAGACCCAGTACTTC. This sequence encodes CASSRTGAGETQYF.

The chain couples TRBV4-1 to TRBJ2-7; 11 nucleotides line up with TRBD2. V lost 3 bases and J lost 2; bases outside the gene matches: 3. This CDR3 has 15 residues. CDR1 is MGHRA and CDR2 is YSYEKL in the germline V gene. CDR3 coding DNA: TGCGCCAGCAGCCACAGACTAGCGGGACCCTACGAGCAGTACTTC. Translated, it gives CASSHRLAGPYEQYF.

The rearrangement links TRBV11-3 to TRBJ2-2, with D unresolved. The V and J ends lost 2 bases and 5 bases respectively, with 9 bases between them. This CDR3 has 14 amino acids. Germline CDR1 is SGHNT and CDR2 is YENEEA. The CDR3 coding sequence is TGTGCCAGCAGCTTACCAGACACGACCGGGGAGCTGTTTTTT. Amino acid sequence: CASSLPDTTGELFF.

The chain carries TRBV6-6 and TRBJ1-1; D call uncertain. The ends were cut back, 2 bases at V and 8 bases at J, with 15 bases in the middle. The CDR3 length is 14 residues. Germline V gives CDR1 MNHNY, CDR2 SVGAGI (reference sequence). The CDR3 region has the DNA TGTGCCAGCAGTTACGGGCAGCTAAGCTCCGAAGCTTTCTTT. Its translation is CASSYGQLSSEAFF.